The 8 T cell receptor beta chains listed next were all sequenced from one sample in a study (TCRdb year 2016). The library relied on RT-PCR. Reads for this sample came from an Illumina MiSeq. TCRdb reran the public reads through fastp at Q25 and MiXCR, keeping productive beta chains. Identical CDR3 protein sequences are pooled into one entry, listed with their most common genes and DNA. A total of about 700,000 distinct CDR3 sequences appear in this sample, 13% to 15% of them only once. The leading ten clones occupy 3% to 4.5% of the sample. Sample: memory CD4+ T cells from blood. Receptors originate from a female donor in good health, serving as a healthy control.

This clonotype was seen many times. The germline gene is not matched at one end of the junction; a read error may be the cause. V gene TRBV20-1 combines with J gene TRBJ1-1; D might be TRBD1 (5 bases). Germline assignment: CDR1 DFQATT and CDR2 SNEGSKA (reference sequence). The CDR3 runs to 12 residues. The chain's CDR3 is CSARQTNTEAFF. The CDR3 DNA reads as TGCAGCGCTAGACAGACGAACACTGAAGCTTTCTTT.

This chain links TRBV6-2 or TRBV6-3 with TRBJ2-5; possible D gene TRBD2, 5 bases. The germline V gene encodes CDR1 MNHEY and CDR2 SVGEGT. This CDR3 region has 13 residues. V was shortened by 5 bases and J by 2 bases, with 9 bases between the two germline ends. CDR3: CASSTRAQETQYF. The CDR3 DNA reads as TGTGCCAGCAGTACGCGGGCACAAGAGACCCAGTACTTC.

There are a few counts of this clonotype. V is TRBV12-3 or TRBV12-4 and J is TRBJ1-2; 10 positions agree with TRBD1. The CDR3 totals 16 residues. V lost 5 bases and J lost 3; bases outside the gene matches: 9. The CDR3 loop reads CASSPMGQGTDYGYTF. CDR3 bases: TGTGCCAGCAGTCCAATGGGACAGGGGACCGACTATGGCTACACCTTC.

The table lists this clonotype with a few counts. The chain joins TRBV7-9 to TRBJ1-5; D perhaps matches TRBD1 (5 bases). The CDR3 is 14 amino acids. Germline assignment: CDR1 SEHNR and CDR2 FQNEAQ (reference sequence). V was shortened by 5 bases and J by 3 bases, with 11 bases between the two germline ends. Here the CDR3 reads CASSRTGDNQPQHF. As DNA, the CDR3 is TGTGCCAGCAGCCGAACAGGCGACAATCAGCCCCAGCATTTT.

The chain joins TRBV6-6 to TRBJ1-5; D possibly corresponds to TRBD1 (5 bases). Looked up from germline, CDR1 is MNHNY and CDR2 is SVGAGI (reference sequence). The V end lost 5 bases, the J end lost 7 bases, and 12 bases lay between the germline ends. This CDR3 has 13 amino acids. The CDR3: CASSPGTIQPQHF. The DNA of the CDR3 is TGTGCCAGCAGTCCCGGGACCATCCAGCCCCAGCATTTT.

This chain connects TRBV18 to TRBJ1-1, with D tentatively TRBD1 (6 bases). CDR3 length equals 16 residues. The germline CDR1 and CDR2 sequences are KGHSH and LQKENI. The V end lost 8 bases, the J end lost 1 base, and 20 bases lay between the germline ends. CDR3 sequence reads: CASLPQGGTKNTEAFF. DNA of the CDR3: TGTGCCAGCCTACCCCAGGGCGGGACAAAGAACACTGAAGCTTTCTTT.

This clonotype is a singleton in its sample. This may arise from a read error, as a much more abundant clone is one base away. The CDR3 does not close with the conserved phenylalanine or tryptophan, likely indicating a read error. The DNA is left out, because the CDR3 cannot be placed on it with certainty; the CDR3 is given as TCRdb lists it. The rearrangement links TRBV29-1 to TRBJ2-1; the table calls TRBD2, which could not be checked here. The CDR3 is 15 amino acids long, termini counted. CDR1 and CDR2 (germline): SQVTM, ANQGSEA. The CDR3: CSVEGGLAGFTLPHL.

This clonotype was observed many times. The chain recombines TRBV6-5 with TRBJ2-2; no clear D gene. The CDR3 is made up of 17 amino acids. Germline loops: CDR1 MNHEY, CDR2 SVGAGI. V was shortened by 2 bases and J by 3 bases, with 16 bases between the two germline ends. Written as DNA, the CDR3 is TGTGCCAGCAGTTACCCGGCGAGAGGAATTGACACCGGGGAGCTGTTTTTT. This translates into CASSYPARGIDTGELFF.